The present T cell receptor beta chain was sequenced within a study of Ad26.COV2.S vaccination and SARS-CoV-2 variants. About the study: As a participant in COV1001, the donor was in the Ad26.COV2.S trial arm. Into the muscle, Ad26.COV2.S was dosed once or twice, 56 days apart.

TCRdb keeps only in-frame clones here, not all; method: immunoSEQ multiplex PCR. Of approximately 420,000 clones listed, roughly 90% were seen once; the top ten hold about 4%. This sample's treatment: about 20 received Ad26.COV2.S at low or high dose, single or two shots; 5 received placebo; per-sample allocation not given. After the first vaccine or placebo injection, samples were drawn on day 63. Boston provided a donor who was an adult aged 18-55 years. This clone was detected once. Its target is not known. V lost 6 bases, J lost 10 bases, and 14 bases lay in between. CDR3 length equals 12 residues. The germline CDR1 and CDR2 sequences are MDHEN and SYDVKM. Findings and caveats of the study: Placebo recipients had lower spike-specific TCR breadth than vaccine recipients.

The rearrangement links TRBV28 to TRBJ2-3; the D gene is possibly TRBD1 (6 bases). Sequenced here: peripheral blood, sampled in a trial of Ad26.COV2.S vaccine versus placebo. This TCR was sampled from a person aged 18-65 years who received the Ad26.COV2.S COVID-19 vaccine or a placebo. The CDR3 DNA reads TGTGCCAGCAGACATTTACGGACAGCGCAGTATTTT. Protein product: CASRHLRTAQYF.